The clone carrying this T cell receptor beta chain was seen more than once but under ten times. Its antigen is unidentified. The data derive from a study of blood T cells in healthy people across ages. Whole-study findings and limits: Older individuals had lower TCR beta diversity per million T cells (the decline was roughly linear).

A second about 6 to 11 cycle PCR used barcoded and J-beta primers. Each CDR3 protein gets one entry after TCRdb re-called the 5' RACE reads with MiXCR. The sample shows more than 500,000 distinct CDR3 sequences, approximately 25% of them seen only once. CDR3 length: 13 amino acids. V dropped 5 bases and J dropped 2 bases, with 9 bases sitting between them. Germline V CDR1 and CDR2: PRHDT, FYEKMQ (reference sequence). The gene calls are TRBV13 and TRBJ1-1, with unresolved D. The sample comprised blood. The receptor's source is a woman aged 70 to 79 in good health. The CDR3 DNA is TGTGCCAGCAGCCCAGGTACTAACACTGAAGCTTTCTTT. It codes for CASSPGTNTEAFF. The full variable domain, rest sourced from reference TRBV13 and TRBJ1-1, is AAGVIQSPRHLIKEKRETATLKCYPIPRHDTVYWYQQGPGQDPQFLISFYEKMQSDKGSIPDRFSAQQFSDYHSELNMSSLELGDSALYFCASSPGTNTEAFFGQGTRLTVV.